These 23 T cell receptor beta chains were all obtained from the same sample, sequenced in a study of T cell responses to AZD1222 COVID-19 vaccine. Some clones are missing from TCRdb's copy, which holds only in-frame ones; the method was immunoSEQ multiplex PCR. Here the sample spans around 130,000 clones, about 88% being singletons. The sequencing used peripheral blood, collected 28 days after the second AZD1222 dose. The receptors derive from an adult who received the AZD1222 COVID-19 vaccine.

The V gene is TRBV5-1, the J gene TRBJ2-3; D may be TRBD2 (5 bases). CDR1 SGHRS and CDR2 YFSETQ come from the germline V gene. Between the trimmed V and J ends, which lost 0 bases and 2 bases, there was a span of 10 bases. CDR3 length equals 15 residues. The CDR3 reads CASSLGRGSTDTQYF. For the CDR3, the DNA is TGCGCCAGCAGCTTGGGCCGCGGGTCCACAGATACGCAGTATTTT.

This rearrangement joins TRBV29-1 to TRBJ2-7, with D hard to call. The CDR3 length is 12 residues. Per the germline V gene, CDR1 is SQVTM and CDR2 is ANQGSEA. Trimming stripped 7 bases from V and 1 base from J, with 11 bases between. CDR3 bases: TGCAGCGCAGCTGGGGATTCCTACGAGCAGTACTTC. Encoded protein: CSAAGDSYEQYF.

The rearrangement uses TRBV12-3 or TRBV12-4 and TRBJ1-1; D is uncertain. There are 13 residues in the CDR3. V was pared by 0 bases and J by 5 bases, with 7 bases between. Here the CDR3 DNA reads TGTGCCAGCAGTTTAGCCAGGAGGACTGAAGCTTTCTTT. Protein product: CASSLARRTEAFF.

This clone has a handful of counts. Here the CDR3 reads CATSREPGQGADTQYF. The CDR3 DNA reads as TGTGCCACCAGCAGAGAACCAGGACAGGGGGCAGATACGCAGTATTTT. J is TRBJ2-3 and V is TRBV15; 10 nucleotides line up with TRBD1. CDR3 length equals 16 residues. Germline trimming cut 0 bases from V and 4 bases from J; bases unmatched to any gene: 4. The germline CDR1 and CDR2 sequences are LNHNV and YYDKDF (reference sequence).

The chain uses TRBV28 and TRBJ2-2; 12 bases align to TRBD2. This CDR3 has 16 amino acids. V was pared by 9 bases and J by 7 bases, with 12 bases of the junction left unmatched. Per the germline V gene, CDR1 is MDHEN and CDR2 is SYDVKM. CDR3 sequence reads: CASLTLAGGFSGELFF. The CDR3 DNA follows: TGTGCCAGTTTAACCCTAGCGGGGGGGTTCAGCGGGGAGCTGTTTTTT.

The J gene is TRBJ2-7, the V gene TRBV2, with a weak D call TRBD1 (6 bases). The CDR3 consists of 14 residues. Between the trimmed V and J ends, which lost 7 bases and 7 bases, there was a span of 20 bases. Germline CDR1 is SNHLY and CDR2 is FYNNEI. The DNA for the CDR3 is TGTGCCAGCACTAAACCGGGACAAATTTTAGAGCAGTACTTC. Translated, it gives CASTKPGQILEQYF.

J is TRBJ1-2 and V is TRBV19, with 9 nucleotides matching TRBD1. The V segment lost 4 bases and the J segment 4 bases; nucleotides outside the gene matches: 13. The CDR3 has 17 residues. Germline V gives CDR1 LNHDA, CDR2 SQIVND (reference sequence). The CDR3 reads CASSTTTGGIGAYGYTF. CDR3 DNA: TGTGCCAGTAGTACTACGACAGGGGGGATAGGAGCCTATGGCTACACCTTC.

This CDR3 reads CASSLEAGGSYEQYF. The CDR3 region has the DNA TGTGCCAGCAGCTTGGAGGCGGGGGGGTCCTACGAGCAGTACTTC. The chain combines TRBV7-9 with TRBJ2-7, with 9 bases identical to TRBD2. V was pared by 3 bases and J by 1 base, with 4 bases of the junction left unmatched. The germline V gene encodes CDR1 SEHNR and CDR2 FQNEAQ (reference sequence). CDR3 length equals 15 residues.

Note on this clone: Other nucleotide sequences in the sample specify the same CDR3. The V and J genes are TRBV5-1 and TRBJ1-4; D is unclear. V was clipped by 0 bases and J by 0 bases, with 3 bases between them. Germline V CDR1 and CDR2: SGHRS, YFSETQ. The CDR3 covers 14 residues. CDR3 DNA sequence: TGCGCCAGCAGCTTGGACTCAACTAATGAAAAACTGTTTTTT. Its protein product is CASSLDSTNEKLFF.

The chain joins TRBV9 to TRBJ2-1; D tentatively fits TRBD1 or TRBD2 (5 bases each). The V and J ends lost 2 bases and 3 bases respectively, with 18 bases between them. The CDR3 consists of 17 residues. Germline assignment: CDR1 SGDLS and CDR2 YYNGEE. CDR3 loop: CASSVGPRPDYYNEQFF. The CDR3 region has the DNA TGTGCCAGCAGCGTGGGGCCCCGACCAGACTACTACAATGAGCAGTTCTTC.

The chain carries TRBV19 and TRBJ2-3, with D uncertain. The CDR3 length is 13 residues. Trimming pared 5 bases from V and 3 bases from J, leaving 9 bases between. Germline-derived CDR1 and CDR2 are LNHDA and SQIVND (reference sequence). The CDR3 is CASSPSLTDTQYF. The CDR3 coding sequence is TGTGCCAGTAGTCCCAGTTTAACAGATACGCAGTATTTT.

CDR3 in amino acids: CAWSALGNEQFF. The CDR3 nucleotides read TGTGCCTGGAGTGCGTTGGGTAATGAGCAGTTCTTC. J is TRBJ2-1 and V is TRBV30, with D uncertain. Trimming stripped 1 base from V and 7 bases from J, with 8 bases between. The CDR3 spans 12 residues. Germline CDR1 and CDR2: GTSNPN and SVGIG (reference sequence).

V usage is TRBV18 and J usage is TRBJ1-1; TRBD1 might be the D (5 bases). Germline-derived CDR1 and CDR2 are KGHSH and LQKENI. This CDR3 spans 18 amino acids. V was clipped by 2 bases and J by 0 bases, with 19 bases between them. The CDR3 spells CASSPGLLGGDMNTEAFF. CDR3 nucleotides: TGTGCCAGCTCACCAGGATTATTGGGGGGTGACATGAACACTGAAGCTTTCTTT.

The J gene is TRBJ1-1, the V gene TRBV10-3; 7 bases line up with TRBD1. Germline V gene lookup returns CDR1 ENHRY and CDR2 SYGVKD. This CDR3 spans 15 amino acids. Trimming cost V 8 bases and J 1 base; bases outside gene matches: 10. CDR3 region: CAIHRVTGSNTEAFF. The CDR3 nucleotides are TGTGCCATCCACAGGGTGACAGGGTCGAACACTGAAGCTTTCTTT.

The rearrangement uses TRBV27 and TRBJ2-7; 7 bases are a match to TRBD2. Germline V lookup: CDR1 MNHEY, CDR2 SMNVEV (reference sequence). This CDR3 has 14 amino acids. Trimming cost V 1 base and J 3 bases; bases outside gene matches: 3. CDR3 loop: CASSLFTGGYEQYF. CDR3 DNA: TGTGCCAGCAGTTTATTCACGGGAGGCTACGAGCAGTACTTC.

This sequence joins TRBV6-1 and TRBJ2-5; TRBD1 aligns across 7 bases. Unmatched junction bases numbered 5, after V lost 2 bases and J lost 5 bases. CDR3 length: 14 amino acids. Germline values: CDR1 MNHNS, CDR2 SASEGT. CDR3 residues: CASSERQGRETQYF. The CDR3 DNA is TGTGCCAGCAGTGAAAGACAGGGAAGGGAGACCCAGTACTTC.

This clone was detected once. The V gene is TRBV5-1, the J gene TRBJ1-1; 10 bases match TRBD1. With 3 bases clipped from V and 4 bases from J, the junction kept 0 bases outside the gene matches. From germline, CDR1 is SGHRS and CDR2 YFSETQ. The CDR3 consists of 13 residues. Here the CDR3 DNA reads TGCGCCAGCAGCTGGACAGGGGGCACTGAAGCTTTCTTT. Residues: CASSWTGGTEAFF.

The V call is TRBV11-2, the J call TRBJ1-2, with D uncertain. With 0 bases removed from V and 5 bases from J, the gap between germline ends came to 4 bases. This CDR3 contains 12 residues. CDR1 and CDR2 (germline): SGHAT, FQNNGV. The DNA for the CDR3 is TGTGCCAGCAGCTTAGAAGGGTATGGCTACACCTTC. Amino acid sequence: CASSLEGYGYTF.

The rearrangement joins TRBV5-1 to TRBJ1-6; D might be TRBD1 (5 bases). There are 14 residues in the CDR3. V was pared by 4 bases and J by 7 bases, with 12 bases between. CDR1 and CDR2 from the germline V gene are SGHRS and YFSETQ. The CDR3 loop is CASSAWGGNSPLHF. Written as DNA, the CDR3 is TGCGCCAGCAGCGCGTGGGGGGGGAATTCACCCCTCCACTTT.

The chain carries TRBV6-5 and TRBJ2-7; 7 positions agree with TRBD2. V was pared by 6 bases and J by 2 bases, with 7 bases of the junction left unmatched. Germline V gene sequence: CDR1 MNHEY, CDR2 SVGAGI. The CDR3 is 14 residues long. The CDR3 DNA reads as TGTGCCAGCAGGCCGCAACGGGGGGCCTACGAGCAGTACTTC. This translates into CASRPQRGAYEQYF.

CDR3 region: CASTESPLTYEQYF. CDR3 nucleotide sequence: TGTGCCAGCACCGAAAGTCCCCTCACCTACGAGCAGTACTTC. The chain has TRBV28 and TRBJ2-7; no firm D call. V lost 7 bases to trimming and J lost 2 bases, with 15 bases between them. CDR3 length: 14 residues. Per the germline V gene, CDR1 is MDHEN and CDR2 is SYDVKM.

The chain recombines TRBV7-6 with TRBJ2-3; 8 positions match TRBD1. This CDR3 contains 17 residues. Germline V gene lookup returns CDR1 SGHVS and CDR2 FNYEAQ. The J segment lost 6 bases and the V segment lost 2 bases, leaving 13 bases of the junction unmatched. The DNA for the CDR3 is TGTGCCAGCAGCTTACAGCCCACGGGACAGGCGGAGGATACGCAGTATTTT. Residues: CASSLQPTGQAEDTQYF.

The chain is built from TRBV2 and TRBJ1-6, with a tentative D call TRBD1 (5 bases). V shed 10 bases and J shed 6 bases, with 10 bases lying between them. Germline V CDR1 and CDR2: SNHLY, FYNNEI. The CDR3 runs 12 residues. CDR3 loop: CATGGPNSPLHF. CDR3 nucleotides: TGTGCCACGGGGGGTCCTAATTCACCCCTCCACTTT. The variable domain in full, with the rest retrieved from reference TRBV2 and TRBJ1-6, is EPEVTQTPSHQVTQMGQEVILRCVPISNHLYFYWYRQILGQKVEFLVSFYNNEISEKSEIFDDQFSVERPDGSNFTLKIRSTKLEDSAMYFCATGGPNSPLHFGNGTRLTVT.